A selection of T cell receptor beta chains follows, all from one sample in a study of identical twins. One entry per CDR3 protein, called by TCRdb with MiXCR from the 5' RACE reads. The table includes around 550,000 distinct CDR3 sequences, roughly 15% detected once. The same data also contributed to another study, on yellow fever vaccine responses in identical twins.

The sample taken for sequencing was CD4+ T cells sorted from blood. The receptors shown here come from a woman aged 18-30 years in good health. CDR3s include the opening cysteine and the closing phenylalanine or tryptophan. D genes are given only for firm matches. A clone size is listed for some rows: how often the clone was seen (once, few, many), or a class if it is expanded.

v_call,j_call,d_call,clone_size,cdr3_aa,cdr3_nt
TRBV5-1,TRBJ2-3,TRBD2,few,CASSPKAGTTTDTQYF,TGCGCCAGCAGCCCAAAAGCCGGGACTACAACAGATACGCAGTATTTT
TRBV29-1,TRBJ1-6,-,many,CSVIVGSSYNSPLHF,TGCAGCGTTATTGTCGGGAGCTCCTATAATTCACCCCTCCACTTT
TRBV20-1,TRBJ2-1,-,few,CSARVPLDRHNEQFF,TGCAGTGCTAGAGTCCCCTTGGACAGACACAATGAGCAGTTCTTC
TRBV7-8,TRBJ2-7,-,-,CASSLQETGTYEQYF,TGTGCCAGCAGCTTACAGGAGACAGGAACCTACGAGCAGTACTTC
TRBV3-1,TRBJ2-2,-,few,CASSQVFRGPNTGELFF,TGTGCCAGCAGCCAAGTCTTCAGGGGCCCGAACACCGGGGAGCTGTTTTTT
TRBV20-1,TRBJ1-2,-,-,CSARVTEGYGYTF,TGCAGTGCTAGAGTAACAGAAGGCTATGGCTACACCTTC
TRBV5-1,TRBJ1-2,-,few,CASSLAGTQGGYGYTF,TGCGCCAGCAGCTTGGCCGGGACTCAAGGGGGCTATGGCTACACCTTC
TRBV29-1,TRBJ2-3,-,once,CSVERLLSTDTQYF,TGCAGCGTTGAAAGACTTTTAAGCACAGATACGCAGTATTTT
TRBV29-1,TRBJ2-3,TRBD2,few,CSVRGDPTDTQYF,TGCAGCGTGCGGGGGGACCCTACAGATACGCAGTATTTT
TRBV2,TRBJ2-1,-,-,CASSERRPPYEQFF,TGTGCCAGCAGTGAACGGCGCCCCCCTTATGAGCAGTTCTTC
TRBV7-9,TRBJ2-7,TRBD1,-,CASSMGQVSSYEQYF,TGTGCCAGCAGCATGGGACAGGTGAGCTCCTACGAGCAGTACTTC
TRBV3-1,TRBJ1-2,TRBD1,many,CASSQDYRGSYGYTF,TGTGCCAGCAGCCAAGATTACAGGGGCAGCTATGGCTACACCTTC
TRBV6-5,TRBJ1-3,TRBD1,-,CASSYLKPGQGRRNTIYF,TGTGCCAGCAGTTACTTAAAACCGGGACAGGGTCGTAGAAACACCATATATTTT
TRBV7-3,TRBJ2-7,TRBD2,-,CASSLSGVAGAYEQYF,TGTGCCAGCAGCTTAAGCGGGGTAGCGGGAGCCTACGAGCAGTACTTC
TRBV3-1,TRBJ2-1,-,-,CASSQGSVIRSYNEQFF,TGTGCCAGCAGCCAAGGAAGCGTAATTCGCTCCTACAATGAGCAGTTCTTC
TRBV12-5,TRBJ2-3,TRBD1,-,CASGLFGKQGGQGTDTQYF,TGTGCTAGTGGTTTGTTCGGAAAACAGGGGGGCCAGGGGACAGATACGCAGTATTTT
TRBV24-1,TRBJ2-1,TRBD2,many,CATSVSGAGNEQFF,TGTGCCACCAGTGTTTCGGGAGCGGGGAATGAGCAGTTCTTC
TRBV5-1,TRBJ2-3,-,many,CASSLSGGGTDTQYF,TGCGCCAGCAGCTTGTCGGGCGGAGGCACAGATACGCAGTATTTT
TRBV7-9,TRBJ1-1,TRBD1,-,CASSLQTQGDTFF,TGTGCCAGCAGCCTCCAGACACAGGGGGATACTTTCTTT
TRBV6-5,TRBJ2-3,TRBD1,few,CASSYAYRGAQYF,TGTGCCAGCAGTTACGCCTACAGGGGCGCGCAGTATTTT
TRBV15,TRBJ2-3,-,-,CATSRVMGGLTDTQYF,TGTGCCACCAGCAGAGTCATGGGGGGTCTCACAGATACGCAGTATTTT
TRBV7-2,TRBJ2-3,-,-,CASSLAGTTSTDTQYF,TGTGCCAGCAGCTTAGCCGGGACAACTAGCACAGATACGCAGTATTTT
TRBV10-3,TRBJ1-1,TRBD1,few,CAIRGGQTNTEAFF,TGTGCCATCAGGGGGGGACAGACGAACACTGAAGCTTTCTTT
TRBV20-1,TRBJ2-1,-,few,CSATLSTSHEQFF,TGCAGTGCTACCCTATCGACTAGTCATGAGCAGTTCTTC
TRBV6-5,TRBJ1-2,-,-,CASSSQQKNYGYTF,TGTGCCAGCAGTTCCCAGCAGAAGAACTATGGCTACACCTTC
TRBV6-6,TRBJ2-1,TRBD1,-,CASSYRQGNEQFF,TGTGCCAGCAGTTACCGACAGGGCAATGAGCAGTTCTTC
TRBV3-1,TRBJ2-6,-,few,CASSQLGSSGANVLTF,TGTGCCAGCAGCCAACTGGGGAGCTCTGGGGCCAACGTCCTGACTTTC
TRBV12-3/TRBV12-4,TRBJ2-2,-,few,CASSFPGTTGELFF,TGTGCCAGCAGTTTCCCCGGGACCACCGGGGAGCTGTTTTTT
TRBV6-5,TRBJ2-1,-,few,CASSYWRGQQFF,TGTGCCAGCAGTTACTGGAGGGGTCAGCAGTTCTTC
TRBV6-1,TRBJ2-5,-,many,CASSSTPPGNGETQYF,TGTGCCAGCAGCTCTACCCCCCCGGGGAACGGGGAGACCCAGTACTTC
TRBV6-1,TRBJ1-1,-,few,CASSGSHLEAFF,TGTGCCAGCAGTGGCAGCCACCTTGAAGCTTTCTTT
TRBV18,TRBJ1-5,-,-,CASSPLEGRRAQHF,TGTGCCAGCTCACCACTTGAGGGTAGGAGAGCCCAGCATTTT
TRBV28,TRBJ1-5,-,few,CASSFRRGGNQPQHF,TGTGCCAGCAGTTTCCGTAGAGGGGGCAATCAGCCCCAGCATTTT
TRBV2,TRBJ2-1,-,-,CASRRQSLIDEQFF,TGTGCCAGCAGAAGACAGTCGTTAATTGATGAGCAGTTCTTC
TRBV7-9,TRBJ1-1,-,many,CASSFGNTEAFF,TGTGCCAGCAGTTTTGGAAACACTGAAGCTTTCTTT
TRBV6-5,TRBJ1-3,-,-,CASSDRGNTIYF,TGTGCCAGCAGTGACAGGGGAAACACCATATATTTT
TRBV10-3,TRBJ2-1,TRBD1,-,CAISRLSDLNRGRGNEQFF,TGTGCCATCAGCCGCCTCTCGGACCTTAACAGGGGGCGCGGGAATGAGCAGTTCTTC
TRBV9,TRBJ2-3,-,once,CASSVSGRRTSTDTQYF,TGTGCCAGCAGCGTCAGTGGGAGGCGAACTAGCACAGATACGCAGTATTTT
TRBV12-3/TRBV12-4,TRBJ2-5,TRBD2,many,CASSLWTSGGETQYF,TGTGCCAGCAGTTTATGGACTAGCGGGGGTGAGACCCAGTACTTC
TRBV28,TRBJ2-7,-,few,CASSPTPGGALSAQYF,TGTGCCAGCAGTCCGACCCCTGGCGGAGCCCTTAGCGCGCAGTACTTC
TRBV7-9,TRBJ2-5,-,-,CASRFVGMEETQYF,TGTGCCAGCAGGTTCGTCGGGATGGAAGAGACCCAGTACTTC
TRBV18,TRBJ1-5,-,few,CASSPGPNQPQHF,TGTGCCAGCAGCCCCGGCCCGAATCAGCCCCAGCATTTT
TRBV6-1,TRBJ1-2,-,few,CASSPRGWYGYTF,TGTGCCAGCAGCCCTCGGGGGTGGTATGGCTACACCTTC
TRBV7-6,TRBJ2-1,-,few,CASSAPYNEQFF,TGTGCTAGCAGCGCCCCCTATAATGAGCAGTTCTTC
TRBV2,TRBJ2-7,-,few,CASRGRASYEQYF,TGTGCCAGCAGGGGAAGGGCCTCCTACGAGCAGTACTTC
TRBV7-9,TRBJ2-2,-,-,CASSPPFGGRELFF,TGTGCCAGCAGCCCACCGTTTGGGGGCCGGGAGCTGTTTTTT
TRBV10-2,TRBJ2-7,-,few,CASRMEEAGLYEQYF,TGCGCCAGCAGGATGGAGGAGGCGGGTTTATACGAGCAGTACTTC
TRBV10-3,TRBJ2-3,-,-,CAISESKGLYGTDTQYF,TGTGCCATCAGTGAGTCTAAGGGACTGTACGGCACAGATACGCAGTATTTT
TRBV29-1,TRBJ2-1,TRBD2,-,CSVHRLAGDEQFF,TGCAGCGTCCACCGACTAGCGGGGGATGAGCAGTTCTTC
TRBV12-3/TRBV12-4,TRBJ1-1,-,few,CASSYARFTEAFF,TGTGCCAGCAGCTACGCAAGGTTTACTGAAGCTTTCTTT
TRBV7-9,TRBJ1-3,-,-,CATFHGDKISSGNTIYF,TGTGCCACCTTCCACGGGGACAAGATCAGCTCTGGAAACACCATATATTTT
TRBV5-1,TRBJ2-7,-,-,CASRLDLYEQYF,TGCGCCAGCAGGCTGGACCTCTACGAGCAGTACTTC
TRBV15,TRBJ1-6,-,-,CATSRDNRDFGSWSSYNSPLHF,TGTGCCACCAGCAGAGACAACAGGGATTTCGGTTCGTGGAGCTCCTATAATTCACCCCTCCACTTT
TRBV2,TRBJ2-1,-,once,CASSFDLLSAYNEQFF,TGTGCCAGCAGTTTTGACTTGCTGAGCGCCTACAATGAGCAGTTCTTC
TRBV5-1,TRBJ2-3,TRBD2,-,CASSWGRADTSTDTQYF,TGCGCCAGCAGCTGGGGGAGGGCGGATACTAGCACAGATACGCAGTATTTT
TRBV9,TRBJ2-3,TRBD2,few,CASSVRLAGGTDTQYF,TGTGCCAGCAGCGTCCGACTAGCGGGGGGCACAGATACGCAGTATTTT
TRBV20-1,TRBJ2-5,-,few,CSAWTPGQETQYF,TGCAGTGCTTGGACGCCAGGGCAAGAGACCCAGTACTTC